A single sample is the source of the 3 T cell receptor beta chains below, sequenced in a study of cytomegalovirus exposure and HLA in healthy donors. The protocol was immunoSEQ multiplex PCR, while the TCRdb copy is restricted to in-frame clones and leaves out a portion. Found here are some 80,000 clones, 90% to 96% of them singletons; the top ten hold 1.5% to 2%. Sample: PBMCs. The receptors stem from a man in his late teens or twenties in good health and CMV-seropositive.

The V call is TRBV6-1, the J call TRBJ2-5, with D tentatively TRBD1 (6 bases). The CDR3 is 14 residues long. Germline values: CDR1 MNHNS, CDR2 SASEGT. Trimming removed 4 bases from V and 1 base from J, with 10 bases in between. In DNA form, the CDR3 reads TGTGCCAGCAGTGTATTCAGGGGCCAAGAGACCCAGTACTTC. Encoded protein: CASSVFRGQETQYF.

V and J are TRBV5-6 and TRBJ1-2; no clear D gene. CDR3 length equals 12 residues. CDR1 and CDR2 (germline): SGHDT, YYEEEE. Between the trimmed V and J ends, which lost 2 bases and 7 bases, there was a span of 9 bases. CDR3 coding DNA: TGTGCCAGCAGCTTTGGCCCTGGTGGCTACACCTTC. This translates into CASSFGPGGYTF.

The genes are TRBV9 and TRBJ2-1; TRBD2 matches 11 bases. V lost 0 bases to trimming and J lost 9 bases; unmatched junction nucleotides: 2. Per the germline V gene, CDR1 is SGDLS and CDR2 is YYNGEE. There are 14 residues in the CDR3. The CDR3 bases are TGTGCCAGCAGCGTAGTAGCGGGAGGGGGTGAGCAGTTCTTC. Translating gives CASSVVAGGGEQFF.